Detailed here is one TCR beta chain. V was trimmed by 0 bases and J by 4 bases, leaving 14 bases between them. The CDR3 runs to 16 residues. Germline CDR1 and CDR2: SGHNT and YYREEE (reference sequence). The protocol was immunoSEQ multiplex PCR, while the TCRdb copy is restricted to in-frame clones and leaves out a portion. Of 440,000 or so clones in the sample, about 89% were seen once. The record originates from a study of blood T cell repertoires in COVID-19. Across the study: From T cells, B-cell-depleted T cells, or PBMCs came the material, which was cDNA or gDNA.

Followed longitudinally, the Seattle patients had been enrolled during active infection. The chain has TRBV5-4 and TRBJ1-3; possible D gene TRBD1, 6 bases. The source of this sequence is a middle-aged woman with COVID-19, enrolled during active disease. The sequenced material came from peripheral blood. The chain's CDR3 is CASSLAGTRSGNTIYF. CDR3 in DNA: TGTGCCAGCAGCTTGGCCGGGACAAGATCCGGAAACACCATATATTTT.